Listed below are T cell receptor beta chains from one sample, sequenced in a study of cytomegalovirus exposure and HLA in healthy donors. Some clones are missing from TCRdb's copy, which holds only in-frame ones; the method was immunoSEQ multiplex PCR. The sample has around 190,000 clones, over 75% seen once. Sequencing was performed on PBMCs. These receptor sequences come from a woman aged 45 to 65 in good health and CMV-seronegative. Both conserved end residues are part of each CDR3. Fields, in order: V gene, D gene, J gene, clone size, CDR3 protein, CDR3 DNA. The D gene is left open where the match is weak. The size field is filled for only some rows; it gives once, few, many or a size class.

V: TRBV11-2; D: NA; J: TRBJ1-4; size: NA; CDR3: CASKKQEKLFF; DNA: TGTGCCAGCAAAAAACAGGAAAAACTGTTTTTT
V: TRBV29-1; D: NA; J: TRBJ2-5; size: NA; CDR3: CSVASFFRGEETQYF; DNA: TGCAGCGTTGCCTCATTCTTCAGAGGAGAAGAGACCCAGTACTTC
V: TRBV9; D: NA; J: TRBJ1-3; size: NA; CDR3: CASSVAVGAGNTIYF; DNA: TGTGCCAGCAGCGTAGCTGTGGGAGCCGGAAACACCATATATTTT
V: TRBV10-3; D: NA; J: TRBJ2-1; size: NA; CDR3: CAISEIEGGNEQFF; DNA: TGTGCCATCAGTGAGATCGAAGGAGGCAATGAGCAGTTCTTC
V: TRBV5-4; D: NA; J: TRBJ1-1; size: NA; CDR3: CASSSGGWTEAFF; DNA: TGTGCCAGCAGCTCGGGGGGTTGGACTGAAGCTTTCTTT
V: TRBV9; D: TRBD2; J: TRBJ2-1; size: once; CDR3: CASSWTSGVGGEQFF; DNA: TGTGCCAGCAGTTGGACTAGCGGTGTTGGGGGTGAGCAGTTCTTC
V: TRBV7-6; D: NA; J: TRBJ2-7; size: NA; CDR3: CASSPGAFSSYEQYF; DNA: TGTGCCAGCAGCCCAGGGGCCTTCAGCTCCTACGAGCAGTACTTC
V: TRBV6-5; D: TRBD2; J: TRBJ2-5; size: NA; CDR3: CASSRLAGPQETQYF; DNA: TGTGCCAGCAGTCGACTAGCGGGGCCCCAAGAGACCCAGTACTTC
V: TRBV7-9; D: NA; J: TRBJ2-5; size: NA; CDR3: CSSSHRRDFQETQYF; DNA: TGTTCCAGCAGCCACCGACGGGACTTCCAAGAGACCCAGTACTTC
V: TRBV7-8; D: NA; J: TRBJ2-7; size: once; CDR3: CASSPMDSSGEQYF; DNA: TGTGCCAGCAGCCCAATGGATAGTTCGGGAGAGCAGTACTTC
V: TRBV5-1; D: TRBD2; J: TRBJ2-5; size: NA; CDR3: CASSSNGGGIEETQYF; DNA: TGCGCCAGCAGCTCCAATGGGGGGGGAATAGAGGAGACCCAGTACTTC
V: TRBV7-9; D: NA; J: TRBJ2-7; size: NA; CDR3: CASSLYELSYEQYF; DNA: TGTGCCAGCAGCTTATACGAGCTTTCCTACGAGCAGTACTTC
V: TRBV7-2; D: TRBD1; J: TRBJ1-2; size: once; CDR3: CATRTGGGYGYTF; DNA: TGTGCCACCCGGACAGGGGGAGGCTATGGCTACACCTTC
V: TRBV7-8; D: TRBD1; J: TRBJ2-7; size: once; CDR3: CASSRTRDRYYEQYF; DNA: TGTGCCAGCAGCCGCACTCGGGACAGATACTACGAGCAGTACTTC
V: TRBV5-4; D: NA; J: TRBJ1-3; size: few; CDR3: CASSLAGAGNTIYF; DNA: TGTGCCAGCAGCTTGGCAGGGGCTGGAAACACCATATATTTT
V: TRBV7-9; D: TRBD1; J: TRBJ1-1; size: NA; CDR3: CASSQTGVYFSYTEAFF; DNA: TGTGCCAGCAGTCAAACAGGGGTCTACTTTTCATACACTGAAGCTTTCTTT
V: TRBV7-9; D: NA; J: TRBJ1-1; size: once; CDR3: CASSERQWSEAFF; DNA: TGTGCCAGCAGCGAACGACAGTGGTCCGAAGCTTTCTTT
V: TRBV15; D: TRBD1; J: TRBJ1-4; size: NA; CDR3: CATSSYGTGNEKLFF; DNA: TGTGCCACCAGCAGTTACGGGACAGGGAATGAAAAACTGTTTTTT
V: TRBV9; D: NA; J: TRBJ1-3; size: few; CDR3: CASSPTHSGNTIYF; DNA: TGTGCCAGCAGCCCCACACACTCTGGAAACACCATATATTTT
V: TRBV6-6; D: NA; J: TRBJ1-2; size: NA; CDR3: CASSYSLGVDGYTF; DNA: TGTGCCAGCAGTTACTCGCTAGGGGTTGATGGCTACACCTTC
V: TRBV7-9; D: NA; J: TRBJ1-6; size: NA; CDR3: CASSLEPGPLHF; DNA: TGTGCCAGCAGCTTAGAACCGGGACCCCTCCACTTT
V: TRBV5-4; D: TRBD2; J: TRBJ2-5; size: NA; CDR3: CASSLGVAGGPETQYF; DNA: TGTGCCAGCAGCTTGGGGGTAGCGGGAGGGCCGGAGACCCAGTACTTC
V: TRBV6-4; D: TRBD2; J: TRBJ2-1; size: NA; CDR3: CASSASGSHYEQFF; DNA: TGTGCCAGCAGTGCTAGCGGGAGTCACTATGAGCAGTTCTTC
V: TRBV27; D: TRBD2; J: TRBJ2-7; size: NA; CDR3: CASRREVAGALRREQYF; DNA: TGTGCCAGCAGACGGGAGGTAGCGGGAGCCCTTAGGAGGGAGCAGTACTTC
V: TRBV2; D: TRBD2; J: TRBJ2-3; size: NA; CDR3: CASSGLAGRTDTQYF; DNA: TGTGCCAGCAGTGGTCTAGCGGGGCGCACAGATACGCAGTATTTT
V: TRBV11-1; D: NA; J: TRBJ2-5; size: NA; CDR3: CASSLVVGGSNQYF; DNA: TGTGCCAGCAGCTTAGTGGTTGGGGGCAGTAACCAGTACTTC
V: TRBV19; D: NA; J: TRBJ2-3; size: NA; CDR3: CASNPGGAADTQYF; DNA: TGTGCCAGTAACCCCGGTGGAGCGGCAGATACGCAGTATTTT
V: TRBV7-9; D: NA; J: TRBJ1-1; size: NA; CDR3: CASSPRVGRAFF; DNA: TGTGCCAGCAGCCCCAGGGTGGGTCGCGCTTTCTTT
V: TRBV9; D: TRBD1; J: TRBJ2-1; size: NA; CDR3: CASSDRQGYNEQFF; DNA: TGTGCCAGCAGCGACAGACAGGGCTACAATGAGCAGTTCTTC
V: TRBV28; D: TRBD1; J: TRBJ1-4; size: NA; CDR3: CASSQRGQLNEKLFF; DNA: TGTGCCAGCAGTCAAAGGGGGCAACTTAATGAAAAACTGTTTTTT
V: TRBV15; D: TRBD2; J: TRBJ2-7; size: NA; CDR3: CATSPTSGSSEQYF; DNA: TGTGCCACCAGCCCGACTAGCGGGAGCTCCGAGCAGTACTTC
V: TRBV4-2; D: NA; J: TRBJ2-3; size: once; CDR3: CASSQAISTDAQYF; DNA: TGTGCCAGCAGCCAAGCGATAAGCACAGATGCGCAGTATTTT
V: TRBV7-7; D: NA; J: TRBJ2-1; size: NA; CDR3: CASSPTPRGEQFF; DNA: TGTGCCAGCAGCCCTACCCCGAGAGGCGAGCAGTTCTTC
V: TRBV5-1; D: NA; J: TRBJ2-7; size: NA; CDR3: CASSLPGANYEQYF; DNA: TGCGCCAGCAGCTTGCCAGGGGCGAACTACGAGCAGTACTTC
V: TRBV27; D: TRBD1; J: TRBJ1-6; size: NA; CDR3: CASSPPPGQGNSPLHF; DNA: TGTGCCAGCAGTCCGCCCCCGGGACAGGGAAATTCACCCCTCCACTTT
V: TRBV27; D: NA; J: TRBJ1-5; size: NA; CDR3: CASSPAHRNSNQPQHF; DNA: TGTGCCAGCAGTCCCGCACACAGGAATAGCAATCAGCCCCAGCATTTT
V: TRBV9; D: NA; J: TRBJ2-3; size: NA; CDR3: CASSVVSEVQYF; DNA: TGTGCCAGCAGCGTAGTAAGTGAGGTGCAGTATTTT
V: TRBV7-8; D: NA; J: TRBJ1-2; size: NA; CDR3: CASSQLTGRWLGYGYTF; DNA: TGTGCCAGCAGCCAGTTAACAGGGAGATGGTTGGGCTATGGCTACACCTTC
V: TRBV5-4; D: NA; J: TRBJ1-2; size: NA; CDR3: CASSLRDKGYTF; DNA: TGTGCCAGCAGCTTAAGGGACAAGGGCTACACCTTC
V: TRBV6-5; D: NA; J: TRBJ2-1; size: NA; CDR3: CASSWGFSYNEQFF; DNA: TGTGCCAGCAGCTGGGGCTTTTCCTACAATGAGCAGTTCTTC
V: TRBV5-6; D: NA; J: TRBJ1-6; size: NA; CDR3: CASSFGTWSPLHF; DNA: TGTGCCAGCAGCTTCGGGACTTGGTCACCCCTCCACTTT
V: TRBV6-5; D: NA; J: TRBJ2-1; size: NA; CDR3: CASGRHTANEQFF; DNA: TGTGCCAGCGGAAGACACACCGCCAATGAGCAGTTCTTC
V: TRBV7-3; D: TRBD1; J: TRBJ2-2; size: NA; CDR3: CASSDRENTGELFF; DNA: TGTGCCAGCTCGGACAGGGAGAACACCGGGGAGCTGTTTTTT
V: TRBV10-3; D: NA; J: TRBJ1-1; size: NA; CDR3: CAIAGTLNTEAFF; DNA: TGTGCCATCGCCGGGACATTGAACACTGAAGCTTTCTTT
V: TRBV7-9; D: NA; J: TRBJ1-4; size: few; CDR3: CASSLVPATNEKLFF; DNA: TGTGCCAGCAGCTTAGTCCCTGCAACTAATGAAAAACTGTTTTTT
V: TRBV2; D: NA; J: TRBJ1-1; size: once; CDR3: CASTPEGLAFF; DNA: TGTGCCAGCACCCCGGAGGGGTTAGCTTTCTTT
V: TRBV28; D: NA; J: TRBJ2-7; size: NA; CDR3: CASSPALSREEQYF; DNA: TGTGCCAGCAGTCCCGCCCTCAGTCGTGAAGAGCAGTACTTC
V: TRBV19; D: NA; J: TRBJ1-2; size: NA; CDR3: CASSTRERSYTF; DNA: TGTGCCAGTAGTACCCGTGAGAGAAGCTACACCTTC
V: TRBV19; D: NA; J: TRBJ2-5; size: NA; CDR3: CASSIQGFGQETQYF; DNA: TGTGCCAGTAGTATCCAGGGGTTTGGCCAAGAGACCCAGTACTTC
V: TRBV7-9; D: NA; J: TRBJ2-1; size: NA; CDR3: CASSFTAGYNEQFF; DNA: TGTGCCAGCAGCTTCACGGCAGGGTATAATGAGCAGTTCTTC